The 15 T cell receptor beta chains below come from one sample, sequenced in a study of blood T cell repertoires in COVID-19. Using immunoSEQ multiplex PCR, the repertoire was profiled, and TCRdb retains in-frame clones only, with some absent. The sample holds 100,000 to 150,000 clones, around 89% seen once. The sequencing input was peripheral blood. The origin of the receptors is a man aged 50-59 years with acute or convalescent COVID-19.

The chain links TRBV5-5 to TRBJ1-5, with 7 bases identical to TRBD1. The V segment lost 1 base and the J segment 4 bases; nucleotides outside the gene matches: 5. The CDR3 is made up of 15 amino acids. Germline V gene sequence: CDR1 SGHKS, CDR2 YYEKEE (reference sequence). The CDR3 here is CASSLLQGLNQPQHF. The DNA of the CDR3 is TGTGCCAGCAGCTTGCTACAGGGGTTAAATCAGCCCCAGCATTTT.

In DNA, the CDR3 is TGTGCCAGCATCAGGGACATGAACACTGAAGCTTTCTTT. This gives the protein CASIRDMNTEAFF. This chain connects TRBV2 to TRBJ1-1; D is perhaps TRBD1 (6 bases). Germline loops: CDR1 SNHLY, CDR2 FYNNEI. Trimming removed 7 bases at V and 0 bases at J, with 9 bases between. The CDR3 contains 13 residues.

CDR3 sequence reads: CASSAGSRGVQPQHF. The CDR3 coding sequence is TGTGCCAGCTCAGCAGGGTCCCGTGGGGTTCAGCCCCAGCATTTT. This chain links TRBV18 with TRBJ1-5; tentative D call: TRBD1 (5 bases). Trimming took off 5 bases at V and 6 bases at J, with 17 bases between the two ends. The CDR3 runs to 15 residues. Germline V lookup: CDR1 KGHSH, CDR2 LQKENI.

CDR3 sequence: CASRDGRGSSPLHF. For the CDR3, the DNA is TGCGCCAGCAGGGACGGAAGGGGGAGTTCACCCCTCCACTTT. The chain carries TRBV5-1 and TRBJ1-6; D is perhaps TRBD1 (6 bases). The CDR3 consists of 14 residues. CDR1 SGHRS and CDR2 YFSETQ come from the germline V gene. The V gene lost 5 bases and the J gene lost 9 bases, with 15 bases spanning the gap.

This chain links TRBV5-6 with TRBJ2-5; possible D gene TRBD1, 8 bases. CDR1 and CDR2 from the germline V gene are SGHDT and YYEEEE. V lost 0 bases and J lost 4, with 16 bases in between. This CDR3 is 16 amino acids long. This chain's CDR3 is CASSLDRGRARETQYF. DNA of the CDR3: TGTGCCAGCAGCTTGGACAGGGGGAGGGCGAGAGAGACCCAGTACTTC.

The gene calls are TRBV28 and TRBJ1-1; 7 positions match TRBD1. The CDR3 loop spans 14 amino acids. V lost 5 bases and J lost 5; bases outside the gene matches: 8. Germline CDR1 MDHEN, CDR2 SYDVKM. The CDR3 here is CASSPQGGRTEAFF. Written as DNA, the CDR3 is TGTGCCAGCAGTCCCCAGGGGGGTCGTACTGAAGCTTTCTTT. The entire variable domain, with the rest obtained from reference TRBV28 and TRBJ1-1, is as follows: DVKVTQSSRYLVKRTGEKVFLECVQDMDHENMFWYRQDPGLGLRLIYFSYDVKMKEKGDIPEGYSVSREKKERFSLILESASTNQTSMYLCASSPQGGRTEAFFGQGTRLTVV.

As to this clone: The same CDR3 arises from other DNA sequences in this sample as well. CDR3 loop: CASSQSNEQFF. The DNA for the CDR3 is TGTGCCAGCAGCCAATCCAATGAGCAGTTCTTC. The rearrangement links TRBV6-5 to TRBJ2-1; D not resolved. V shed 6 bases and J shed 6 bases, with 6 bases lying between them. The CDR3 is 11 residues long. Germline values: CDR1 MNHEY, CDR2 SVGAGI.

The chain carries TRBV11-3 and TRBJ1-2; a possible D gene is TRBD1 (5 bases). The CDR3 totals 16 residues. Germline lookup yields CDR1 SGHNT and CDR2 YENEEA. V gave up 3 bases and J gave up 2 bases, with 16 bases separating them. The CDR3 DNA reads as TGTGCCAGCAGCTTGTATTCCGCAGGGAAGAACTATGGCTACACCTTC. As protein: CASSLYSAGKNYGYTF.

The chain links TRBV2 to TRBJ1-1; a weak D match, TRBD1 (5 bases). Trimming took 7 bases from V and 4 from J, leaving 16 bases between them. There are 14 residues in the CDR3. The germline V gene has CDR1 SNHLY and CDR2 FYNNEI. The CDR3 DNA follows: TGTGCCAGCATAGTGGCAGGGATGGGCACTGAAGCTTTCTTT. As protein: CASIVAGMGTEAFF.

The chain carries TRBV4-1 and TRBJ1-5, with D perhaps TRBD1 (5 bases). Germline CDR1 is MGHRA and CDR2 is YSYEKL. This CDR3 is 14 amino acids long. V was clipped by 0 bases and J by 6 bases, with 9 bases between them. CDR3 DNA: TGCGCCAGCAGCCAAGACAGGGTAAGTCAGCCCCAGCATTTT. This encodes CASSQDRVSQPQHF.

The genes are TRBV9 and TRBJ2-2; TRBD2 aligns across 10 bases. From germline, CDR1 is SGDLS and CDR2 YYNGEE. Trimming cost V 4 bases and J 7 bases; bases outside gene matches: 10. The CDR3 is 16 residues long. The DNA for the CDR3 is TGTGCCAGCAGCCCATACAGCGGGAGGGAAGGCGGGGAGCTGTTTTTT. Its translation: CASSPYSGREGGELFF.

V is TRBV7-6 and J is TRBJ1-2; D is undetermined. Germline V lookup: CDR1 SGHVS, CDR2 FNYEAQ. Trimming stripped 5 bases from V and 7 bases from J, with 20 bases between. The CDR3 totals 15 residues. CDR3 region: CASSEALVPYRGYTF. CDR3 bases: TGTGCCAGCAGCGAAGCGCTAGTACCGTACCGTGGCTACACCTTC.

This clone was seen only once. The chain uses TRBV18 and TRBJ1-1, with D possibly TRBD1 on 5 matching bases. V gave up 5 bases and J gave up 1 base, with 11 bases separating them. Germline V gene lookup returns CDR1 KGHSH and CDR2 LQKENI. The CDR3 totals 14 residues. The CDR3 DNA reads TGTGCCAGCTCATGGGGGGATGGGAACACTGAAGCTTTCTTT. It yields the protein CASSWGDGNTEAFF.

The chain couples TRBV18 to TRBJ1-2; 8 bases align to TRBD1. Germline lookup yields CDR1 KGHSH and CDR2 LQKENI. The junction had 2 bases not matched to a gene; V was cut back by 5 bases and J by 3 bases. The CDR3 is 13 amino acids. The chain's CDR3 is CASSTTGDYGYTF. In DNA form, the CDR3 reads TGTGCCAGCTCAACGACAGGGGACTATGGCTACACCTTC. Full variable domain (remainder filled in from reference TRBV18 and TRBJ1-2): NAGVMQNPRHLVRRRGQEARLRCSPMKGHSHVYWYRQLPEEGLKFMVYLQKENIIDESGMPKERFSAEFPKEGPSILRIQQVVRGDSAAYFCASSTTGDYGYTFGSGTRLTVV.

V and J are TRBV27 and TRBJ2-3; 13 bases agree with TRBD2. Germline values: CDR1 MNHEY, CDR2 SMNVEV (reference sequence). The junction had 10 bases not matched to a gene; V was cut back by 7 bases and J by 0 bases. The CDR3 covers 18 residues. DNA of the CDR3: TGTGCCAGCACTAGAACGGGGACTAGCGGGAAAAGCACAGATACGCAGTATTTT. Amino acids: CASTRTGTSGKSTDTQYF.